This T cell receptor (beta chain) was documented in a study of blood T cell repertoires in COVID-19. Across the study: Collection of acute and convalescent COVID-19 samples took place in the United States, Italy and Spain. T cells, B-cell-depleted T cells, or PBMCs supplied cDNA or gDNA.

Original analysis: The authors estimated nucleated cell counts from reference gene primer amplification. The repertoire was sequenced with immunoSEQ multiplex PCR; TCRdb's copy has only in-frame clones and lacks some. The V and J calls and clone size are taken from that table; D and trimming were inferred from the DNA. The sample lists roughly 330,000 clones, 80% to 90% occurring once. The source of this sequence is a woman between 45 and 60 years old with acute or convalescent COVID-19. Sequences were obtained from peripheral blood.

CDR3 sequence: CASSQLDRGTEAFF. The CDR3 region has the DNA TGTGCCAGCAGCCAACTAGACAGGGGCACTGAAGCTTTCTTT. The chain uses TRBV3-1 (or the pseudogene TRBV3-2) and TRBJ1-1; TRBD1 matches 8 bases. The CDR3 has 14 amino acids. Per the germline V gene, CDR1 is LGHDT and CDR2 is YNNKEL (reference sequence). The junction had 3 bases not matched to a gene; V was cut back by 2 bases and J by 4 bases.